The 17 T cell receptor beta chains below all came from one sample that was sequenced in a study of T cell changes during pregnancy in multiple sclerosis. Only in-frame clones appear in the TCRdb table, and some are missing; sequencing was by immunoSEQ multiplex PCR. There are approximately 71,000 clones in the sample; roughly nine tenths occur only once, and 1% to 1.5% lies in the top ten. This material consisted of peripheral blood, taken in the third trimester of pregnancy. The receptors shown here come from a female donor with multiple sclerosis, enrolled in a pregnancy study.

The table lists this clone with a count of one. The same CDR3 is also encoded by other DNA sequences in this sample. This rearrangement joins TRBV19 to TRBJ2-3, with 8 bases identical to TRBD1. V trimming: 3 bases; J trimming: 3 bases; junction bases outside the gene matches: 5. This CDR3 comprises 15 residues. The germline V gene encodes CDR1 LNHDA and CDR2 SQIVND (reference sequence). CDR3: CASSIMGQATDTQYF. For the CDR3, the DNA is TGTGCCAGTAGTATTATGGGACAGGCTACAGATACGCAGTATTTT.

The V and J genes are TRBV4-3 and TRBJ2-3, with TRBD2 matching 9 bases. From germline, CDR1 is LGHNA and CDR2 YSLEER. There are 16 residues in the CDR3. V dropped 4 bases and J dropped 5; count of bases not matched to a gene: 10. The CDR3 DNA sequence: TGCGCCAGCAGCCCTGGCGGGAGGGCCTCTGGAGATACGCAGTATTTT. It specifies CASSPGGRASGDTQYF.

The gene calls are TRBV5-1 and TRBJ2-4, with D possibly being TRBD1 (5 bases). CDR1 is SGHRS, CDR2 YFSETQ, per germline. Trimming shortened V by 0 bases and J by 6 bases, and 13 bases separated the two germline ends. The CDR3 spans 15 residues. The CDR3 bases are TGCGCCAGCAGCTTGGAAGGGGCCAAGGGAAACATTCAGTACTTC. Its protein product is CASSLEGAKGNIQYF.

This clone was counted only a few times. This chain connects TRBV28 to TRBJ2-7, with a tentative D call TRBD1 (7 bases). Trimming took off 6 bases at V and 2 bases at J, with 14 bases between the two ends. The CDR3 consists of 14 residues. Germline loops: CDR1 MDHEN, CDR2 SYDVKM. The DNA of the CDR3 is TGTGCCAGCAGGAAAACAGGGGAGGCCTACGAGCAGTACTTC. This translates into CASRKTGEAYEQYF.

V gene TRBV4-1 combines with J gene TRBJ2-7; perhaps TRBD1 as D (6 bases). The CDR3 is made up of 15 amino acids. V lost 2 bases and J 3 bases, leaving 14 bases between the germline ends. Germline V CDR1 and CDR2: MGHRA, YSYEKL. The CDR3 spells CASSQPGSQGYEQYF. The CDR3 DNA is TGCGCCAGCAGCCAACCGGGATCACAGGGCTACGAGCAGTACTTC.

The V and J genes are TRBV2 and TRBJ2-7; possible D gene TRBD1, 5 bases. Deletions cut 10 bases from V and 3 bases from J, with 13 bases between. CDR3 length equals 12 residues. Germline CDR1 and CDR2: SNHLY and FYNNEI. CDR3 DNA: TGTGCCATCCTGACAGAATTCTACGAGCAGTACTTC. It codes for CAILTEFYEQYF.

The chain joins TRBV5-4 to TRBJ2-5; TRBD2 aligns across 10 bases. V lost 4 bases and J lost 2; bases outside the gene matches: 5. The CDR3 spans 15 residues. Germline lookup yields CDR1 SGHNT and CDR2 YYREEE (reference sequence). CDR3 nucleotide sequence: TGTGCCAGCAGCCTACAACTAGCGGGACAAGAGACCCAGTACTTC. It yields the protein CASSLQLAGQETQYF.

The chain carries TRBV7-2 and TRBJ2-3; 11 bases map to TRBD2. In germline, CDR1 is SGHTA, CDR2 FQGNSA. After removal of 5 bases from V and 6 bases from J, the junction contained 7 bases not matched to a gene. There are 15 residues in the CDR3. The CDR3 is CASSPGTSGGDTQYF. Written as DNA, the CDR3 is TGTGCCAGCAGCCCAGGGACTAGCGGTGGGGATACGCAGTATTTT.

V and J are TRBV4-2 and TRBJ2-1; D gene unclear. Trimming left V 3 bases short and J 10 bases short, with 10 bases between. CDR1 and CDR2 from the germline V gene are LGHNA and YNFKEQ. The CDR3 sequence is 12 residues long. This chain's CDR3 is CASSHDNGEQFF. CDR3 bases: TGTGCCAGCAGCCACGATAATGGCGAGCAGTTCTTC.

The chain has TRBV7-5 and TRBJ1-3; the table's D call, TRBD1, was not checked against the DNA. TRBV7-5 constitutes a pseudogene. CDR3 length: 16 residues. The CDR3 bases are TGTGCCAGAAGCCTTGGAGGGGGCTACTCTGGAAACACCATATATTTT. Amino acid sequence: CARSLGGGYSGNTIYF.

The chain is built from TRBV28 and TRBJ1-4; possibly TRBD1 for D (5 bases). This CDR3 is 13 amino acids long. Germline V gene sequence: CDR1 MDHEN, CDR2 SYDVKM. Trimming stripped 5 bases from V and 8 bases from J, with 12 bases between. The CDR3 loop is CASSRGGKEKLFF. In DNA, the CDR3 is TGTGCCAGCAGTCGGGGGGGGAAGGAAAAACTGTTTTTT.

This chain joins TRBV27 and TRBJ2-2, with TRBD2 matching over 8 bases. CDR3 length: 14 amino acids. Per germline, CDR1 MNHEY and CDR2 SMNVEV (reference sequence). J lost 6 bases, V lost 6 bases, and 6 bases had no gene match. The CDR3 nucleotides read TGTGCCAGCAGCTCTGGGCGGGAGGCCGGGGAGCTGTTTTTT. Translation: CASSSGREAGELFF.

This sequence joins TRBV7-9 and TRBJ2-5; 7 positions agree with TRBD1. The germline gives CDR1 SEHNR, CDR2 FQNEAQ (reference sequence). The CDR3 has 14 amino acids. V lost 3 bases, J lost 5 bases, and 6 bases stayed unmatched. CDR3 protein: CASSFPGGSETQYF. Here the CDR3 DNA reads TGTGCCAGCAGCTTCCCAGGGGGTAGCGAGACCCAGTACTTC.

The chain has TRBV6-1 and TRBJ1-1, with D possibly TRBD1 on 5 matching bases. V lost 6 bases to trimming and J lost 1 base, with 9 bases between them. Germline CDR1 is MNHNS and CDR2 is SASEGT. CDR3 length: 13 residues. CDR3 bases: TGTGCCAGCAGGCTTGGACAGAACACTGAAGCTTTCTTT. Protein: CASRLGQNTEAFF.

The chain couples TRBV7-2 to TRBJ1-1; TRBD1 aligns across 7 bases. There are 16 residues in the CDR3. The J segment lost 0 bases and the V segment lost 7 bases, leaving 11 bases of the junction unmatched. From germline, CDR1 is SGHTA and CDR2 FQGNSA. The CDR3 DNA follows: TGTGCCAGCACCAGATCGAGGGGGCTCGTGAACACTGAAGCTTTCTTT. Translating it yields CASTRSRGLVNTEAFF.

The chain uses TRBV2 and TRBJ2-5; tentatively, D is TRBD2 (6 bases). Trimming cost V 5 bases and J 3 bases, with 22 bases left between them. The germline V gene has CDR1 SNHLY and CDR2 FYNNEI. The CDR3 runs to 17 residues. CDR3 coding DNA: TGTGCCAGCAGTTTGCAGCCCGGGACTCCGTTTGAAGAGACCCAGTACTTC. This codes for CASSLQPGTPFEETQYF.

About this clone: Mismatch with germline at one junction end may stem from a read error. The V gene is TRBV5-8, the J gene TRBJ2-3; TRBD2 matches 9 bases. This CDR3 spans 14 amino acids. Germline CDR1 and CDR2: SGHTS and YDEGEE. The CDR3 loop reads CASSVGTSRDTQYF. The CDR3 DNA sequence: TGTGCCAGCAGCGTAGGGACTAGCAGAGATACGCAGTATTTT.